What follows is one T cell receptor (beta chain) and its context. The antigen is undetermined. The CDR3 runs to 16 residues. Germline V gives CDR1 MNHEY, CDR2 SMNVEV (reference sequence). The sample comes from a study of CXCR3-negative and CXCR3-positive naive CD8 T cells. Overall study context: With about 1.5 +/- 0.3 million reads per library, the TRB reads numbered about 135 million in total.

Findings and limits, study-wide: Higher TRB CDR3 hydrophobicity marked CXCR3-positive naive cells relative to CXCR3-negative naive cells. Naive subsets had comparable surface CD5, so TRB CDR3 properties gauged TCR strength.

All TRB cDNA libraries came from 5' RACE performed with UMI labels. Following a re-call of the 5' RACE reads, TCRdb has one entry per CDR3 protein and lacks DNA. The repertoire shows about 6,900 distinct CDR3 sequences; the top ten hold 1.6%. Specimen: naive CXCR3+ CD8+ T cells from blood. Noted subset: CD45RO-CCR7+CD27+CD95- naive CD8+ T cells expressing CXCR3 (TNR3+). V usage is TRBV27 and J usage is TRBJ2-2; TCRdb outputs TRBD2, but without DNA this stays unchecked. The clonotype comes from a human donor in good health. Some clones in this sample may be carry-over from other donors' samples. The chain's CDR3 is CASRTTLGANTGELFF.